The 16 T cell receptor beta chains below were found in one sample sequenced in a study of cytomegalovirus exposure and HLA in healthy donors. This table comes from immunoSEQ multiplex PCR, and its TCRdb copy is limited to in-frame clones, with some not included. This sample has some 170,000 clones, with around 87% found just once. The specimen was PBMCs. Every receptor here comes from a woman in her 30s in good health and CMV-seronegative.

The V and J genes are TRBV5-4 and TRBJ2-2; 7 nucleotides agree with TRBD2. J lost 6 bases, V lost 2 bases, and 4 bases had no gene match. The CDR3 totals 14 residues. CDR1 is SGHNT, CDR2 YYREEE, per germline (reference sequence). CDR3 sequence (DNA): TGTGCCAGCAGCTTTTGGACTAGTTCCGGGGAGCTGTTTTTT. Amino acids: CASSFWTSSGELFF.

This chain links TRBV7-8 with TRBJ2-2; D call uncertain. Germline CDR1 SGHVS, CDR2 FQNEAQ. The V end lost 5 bases, the J end lost 9 bases, and 13 bases lay between the germline ends. The CDR3 is 13 amino acids. The CDR3 protein is CASSERLPRELFF. CDR3 DNA sequence: TGTGCCAGCAGCGAACGCCTACCCCGGGAGCTGTTTTTT. Filled out from reference TRBV7-8 and TRBJ2-2, the complete variable domain reads GAGVSQSPRYKVAKRGQDVALRCDPISGHVSLFWYQQALGQGPEFLTYFQNEAQLDKSGLPSDRFFAERPEGSVSTLKIQRTQQEDSAVYLCASSERLPRELFFGEGSRLTVL.

This chain connects TRBV27 to TRBJ2-7; 9 bases agree with TRBD1. V lost 7 bases to trimming and J lost 6 bases; unmatched junction nucleotides: 13. This CDR3 spans 15 amino acids. The germline V gene has CDR1 MNHEY and CDR2 SMNVEV (reference sequence). In DNA form, the CDR3 reads TGTGCCAGCAATGACCGTGGGACAGGGCTCTCCGAGCAGTACTTC. Translated, it gives CASNDRGTGLSEQYF.

The V and J genes are TRBV7-9 and TRBJ2-5, with a tentative D call TRBD2 (5 bases). The V end lost 5 bases, the J end lost 4 bases, and 23 bases lay between the germline ends. Per germline, CDR1 SEHNR and CDR2 FQNEAQ (reference sequence). This CDR3 has 17 residues. CDR3: CASSLGLGVLFRETQYF. CDR3 nucleotide sequence: TGTGCCAGCAGCCTCGGCTTGGGAGTCCTATTCCGAGAGACCCAGTACTTC.

The count of this clone is one. Here the CDR3 reads CASRQGSEAFF. The CDR3 coding sequence is TGTGCCAGCAGGCAGGGCTCTGAAGCTTTCTTT. V usage is TRBV2 and J usage is TRBJ1-1, with TRBD1 as a possible D gene (5 bases). The CDR3 is made up of 11 amino acids. The V end lost 6 bases, the J end lost 6 bases, and 8 bases lay between the germline ends. Germline CDR1 reads SNHLY; CDR2 reads FYNNEI.

This chain links TRBV7-9 with TRBJ2-6, with a weak D call TRBD1 (5 bases). V lost 1 base and J lost 0, with 10 bases in between. The germline CDR1 and CDR2 sequences are SEHNR and FQNEAQ (reference sequence). The CDR3 sequence is 17 residues long. CDR3 DNA sequence: TGTGCCAGCAGCTTAGTCGGCAGGGTCTCTGGGGCCAACGTCCTGACTTTC. It encodes CASSLVGRVSGANVLTF.

The chain links TRBV18 to TRBJ2-5; D may be TRBD2 (5 bases). In germline, CDR1 is KGHSH, CDR2 LQKENI. The CDR3 spans 15 residues. The germline V and J ends were trimmed by 1 base and 2 bases, with 11 bases remaining between them. In DNA, the CDR3 is TGTGCCAGCTCACCACGGAGCGGTGTTCAAGAGACCCAGTACTTC. Protein product: CASSPRSGVQETQYF.

The chain joins TRBV5-5 to TRBJ2-7; weak D call: TRBD2 (6 bases). The CDR3 length is 14 residues. Germline loops: CDR1 SGHKS, CDR2 YYEKEE (reference sequence). Deletions cut 1 base from V and 5 bases from J, with 13 bases between. In DNA, the CDR3 is TGTGCCAGCAGCTTGCAGTTAGCTAGCGACGAGCAGTACTTC. This sequence encodes CASSLQLASDEQYF.

The chain joins TRBV19 to TRBJ2-7; weak D call: TRBD2 (5 bases). The CDR3 is 12 residues long. The V gene's germline CDR1 is LNHDA and CDR2 SQIVND (reference sequence). Trimming stripped 7 bases from V and 4 bases from J, with 11 bases between. CDR3 DNA sequence: TGTGCCAGTAACAACCGGGGATACGAGCAGTACTTC. It yields the protein CASNNRGYEQYF.

This clone showed up just once. The gene calls are TRBV7-9 and TRBJ1-6, with TRBD1 identical over 9 bases. After removal of 2 bases from V and 7 bases from J, the junction contained 3 bases not matched to a gene. Germline lookup yields CDR1 SEHNR and CDR2 FQNEAQ (reference sequence). The CDR3 spans 15 residues. CDR3 sequence reads: CASSLMTGGNSPLHF. CDR3 coding DNA: TGTGCCAGCAGCTTAATGACAGGGGGGAATTCACCCCTCCACTTT. Based on the CDR3 plus reference TRBV7-9 and TRBJ1-6, the full variable domain is DTGVSQNPRHKITKRGQNVTFRCDPISEHNRLYWYRQTLGQGPEFLTYFQNEAQLEKSRLLSDRFSAERPKGSFSTLEIQRTEQGDSAMYLCASSLMTGGNSPLHFGNGTRLTVT.

This clone was observed a single time. The CDR3 protein is CATSRVGGQETQYF. The CDR3 DNA reads as TGTGCCACCAGCAGAGTCGGTGGCCAAGAGACCCAGTACTTC. The chain links TRBV15 to TRBJ2-5; no firm D call. Trimming pared 1 base from V and 1 base from J, leaving 7 bases between. CDR3 size: 14 residues. The germline V gene encodes CDR1 LNHNV and CDR2 YYDKDF (reference sequence).

CDR3 sequence reads: CAWSRRDTEAFF. CDR3 in DNA: TGTGCCTGGAGCCGCAGGGACACTGAAGCTTTCTTT. The rearrangement uses TRBV30 and TRBJ1-1; tentative D call: TRBD1 (5 bases). Between the trimmed V and J ends, which lost 3 bases and 3 bases, there was a span of 8 bases. Germline lookup yields CDR1 GTSNPN and CDR2 SVGIG (reference sequence). CDR3 size: 12 residues.

The chain uses TRBV5-1 and TRBJ2-3; tentatively, D is TRBD2 (5 bases). Germline values: CDR1 SGHRS, CDR2 YFSETQ. The V gene lost 0 bases and the J gene lost 2 bases, with 13 bases spanning the gap. CDR3 length: 16 residues. CDR3 region: CASSLEAGLATDTQYF. DNA for the CDR3: TGCGCCAGCAGCTTGGAGGCAGGTCTAGCCACAGATACGCAGTATTTT.

The rearrangement joins TRBV4-2 to TRBJ2-7; 11 positions match TRBD2. The length of the CDR3 is 18 residues. In germline, CDR1 is LGHNA, CDR2 YNFKEQ. V lost 0 bases to trimming and J lost 0 bases; unmatched junction nucleotides: 7. Written as DNA, the CDR3 is TGTGCCAGCAGCCAAGATACTAGCGGGGGAAATAGCTCCTACGAGCAGTACTTC. Its translation is CASSQDTSGGNSSYEQYF.

The V and J genes are TRBV19 and TRBJ2-7; tentatively, D is TRBD2 (6 bases). Between the trimmed V and J ends, which lost 4 bases and 5 bases, there was a span of 12 bases. Germline values: CDR1 LNHDA, CDR2 SQIVND (reference sequence). This CDR3 is built from 13 residues. The CDR3 loop reads CASSRDSGDEQYF. DNA of the CDR3: TGTGCCAGTAGTAGGGACTCGGGTGACGAGCAGTACTTC.

The chain is built from TRBV2 and TRBJ2-3; D might be TRBD2 (7 bases). The germline gives CDR1 SNHLY, CDR2 FYNNEI. The CDR3 spans 14 residues. Trimming pared 6 bases from V and 4 bases from J, leaving 14 bases between. CDR3 in amino acids: CASSRGRGPDTQYF. The CDR3 nucleotides read TGTGCCAGCAGCCGAGGGCGGGGGCCAGATACGCAGTATTTT.